The clone carrying this TCR beta chain was recorded many times. Authors of the study amplified TCR beta CDR3 regions from RNA transcripts. The HTBI set primed first-round TCR CDR3 RT-PCR. TCRdb reprocessed the multiplex PCR reads via MiXCR and lists one record per CDR3 protein. The sample holds around 620,000 distinct CDR3 sequences; about 14% are singletons and the top ten take roughly 6.9%. The data were obtained in a study of T cells in Graves' hyperthyroidism and ophthalmopathy. With 7 bases removed from V and 1 base from J, the gap between germline ends came to 16 bases. Germline assignment: CDR1 SNHLY and CDR2 FYNNEI. The CDR3 consists of 15 residues.

J is TRBJ1-1 and V is TRBV2; D gene unclear. The sequenced material came from blood. This TCR derives from a woman aged 18 to 35 with Graves' ophthalmopathy. In DNA form, the CDR3 reads TGTGCCAGCAACGCACGGAGGCGCGGGAACACTGAAGCTTTCTTT. Translated, it gives CASNARRRGNTEAFF.